These T cell receptor beta chains were read from a single sample in a study of T cell repertoires in cytomegalovirus infection. One entry per CDR3 protein, called by TCRdb with MiXCR from the reads. The repertoire consists of 450,000 to 600,000 distinct CDR3 sequences, with around 11% occurring once and the leading ten covering roughly a tenth. The sample was PBMCs. These receptors were taken from a human donor in good health (CMV status not recorded). Some clones in this sample may be carry-over from other donors' samples. The CDR3 runs from the conserved cysteine through the conserved F or W. D genes are given only for firm matches. Clone sizes are shown as once, few, many, or a class for an expanded clone.

j_gene	d_gene	len	v_gene	abundance	CDR3aa	CDR3nt
TRBJ1-1	NA	12	TRBV20-1	many	CSALSRDTEAFF	TGCAGTGCTCTGTCCCGAGACACTGAAGCTTTCTTT
TRBJ1-5	NA	13	TRBV7-9	many	CARVGPSNQPQHF	TGTGCCCGGGTCGGTCCTAGCAATCAGCCCCAGCATTTT
TRBJ2-7	NA	16	TRBV5-6	many	CASSRRFETLLREQYF	TGTGCCAGCAGCCGACGATTCGAAACCCTCCTGAGGGAGCAGTACTTC
TRBJ2-5	NA	15	TRBV28	many	CASSPPRGLVKTQYF	TGTGCCAGCAGTCCCCCTAGGGGATTAGTTAAGACCCAGTACTTC
TRBJ2-2	NA	14	TRBV29-1	many	CSAAPQRAAGELFF	TGCAGCGCCGCCCCCCAACGGGCGGCCGGGGAGCTGTTTTTT
TRBJ2-3	NA	13	TRBV29-1	many	CSVLGQSTDTQYF	TGCAGCGTTTTAGGACAGAGCACAGATACGCAGTATTTT
TRBJ2-1	TRBD1	16	TRBV19	many	CASSIAGTGLGNEQFF	TGTGCCAGTAGTATAGCGGGGACAGGCCTTGGCAATGAGCAGTTCTTC
TRBJ1-4	NA	13	TRBV10-3	many	CAISEQGGEKLFF	TGTGCCATCAGTGAACAGGGAGGGGAAAAACTGTTTTTT
TRBJ1-2	NA	12	TRBV24-1	many	CATSDLTDGYTF	TGTGCCACCAGTGATTTGACCGATGGCTACACCTTC
TRBJ2-7	NA	15	TRBV5-4	many	CASSWSYSEPYEQYF	TGTGCCAGCAGCTGGTCCTACAGTGAGCCCTACGAGCAGTACTTC
TRBJ2-7	NA	15	TRBV29-1	few	CSVATSRTGGDEQYF	TGCAGCGTCGCAACTAGCCGGACAGGAGGGGACGAGCAGTACTTC
TRBJ1-3	NA	15	TRBV6-2/TRBV6-3	many	CASSFVSSSGNTIYF	TGTGCCAGCAGTTTCGTCTCGAGCTCTGGAAACACCATATATTTT
TRBJ1-5	NA	15	TRBV4-2	many	CASSQGSAGNQPQHF	TGTGCCAGCAGCCAAGGCAGCGCTGGCAATCAGCCCCAGCATTTT
TRBJ1-5	NA	14	TRBV7-3	few	CASSRRRGPQPQHF	TGTGCCAGCAGCCGCCGGAGGGGCCCTCAGCCCCAGCATTTT
TRBJ2-4	TRBD2	14	TRBV9	few	CASSRSGRENIQYF	TGTGCCAGCAGCCGGAGCGGGAGGGAAAACATTCAGTACTTC
TRBJ2-2	NA	14	TRBV5-1	few	CASSFTINTGELFF	TGCGCCAGCAGCTTTACCATTAACACCGGGGAGCTGTTTTTT